This T cell receptor (beta chain) originates from a study of T cells in Graves' hyperthyroidism and ophthalmopathy. The CDR3 regions of TCR beta were amplified from RNA transcripts. With the HTBI primer set, the TCR CDR3 went through a first round of RT-PCR. TCRdb used MiXCR to reprocess the multiplex PCR reads, holding one entry per CDR3 protein. The data contain hundreds of thousands of distinct CDR3 sequences, roughly 24% of them singletons. The germline gives CDR1 DFQATT, CDR2 SNEGSKA (reference sequence). Trimming removed 0 bases from V and 4 bases from J; junction bases left unmatched: 8. CDR3 length equals 16 residues. This clonotype was seen just once.

This rearrangement joins TRBV20-1 to TRBJ1-5; TRBD1 matches 8 bases. This receptor was taken from a woman in her twenties or thirties with Graves' ophthalmopathy. Sequencing was carried out using blood. In DNA, the CDR3 is TGCAGTGCTAGAGATCCGAAGACAGGGGCTAATCAGCCCCAGCATTTT. The encoded protein is CSARDPKTGANQPQHF.